This entry lists 25 T cell receptor beta chains sequenced from one sample in a study of T cell changes during pregnancy in multiple sclerosis. Sequenced by immunoSEQ multiplex PCR; TCRdb stores in-frame clones only, minus some. The table records some 38,000 clones, 80% to 95% of them present only once. The sample consisted of CD8+ T cells from peripheral blood mononuclear cells, taken after pregnancy. These receptors originate from a female donor with multiple sclerosis, enrolled in a pregnancy study.

The V and J genes are TRBV6-1 and TRBJ1-5; 11 bases are shared with TRBD1. The V segment lost 4 bases and the J segment 5 bases; nucleotides outside the gene matches: 7. The CDR3 has 16 amino acids. In germline, CDR1 is MNHNS, CDR2 SASEGT. The CDR3 DNA reads TGTGCCAGCAGTGGATGGGACAGGGGGAGCGATCAGCCCCAGCATTTT. Translating it yields CASSGWDRGSDQPQHF.

The V and J genes are TRBV9 and TRBJ1-2; no clear D gene. CDR1 is SGDLS, CDR2 YYNGEE, per germline. Trimming removed 0 bases at V and 5 bases at J, with 8 bases between. This CDR3 contains 13 residues. The DNA for the CDR3 is TGTGCCAGCAGCGTAGACTGGAGATATGGCTACACCTTC. It translates to CASSVDWRYGYTF.

CDR3 residues: CASSFYRDTDTQYF. The CDR3 DNA sequence: TGTGCCAGCAGTTTCTACAGGGACACAGATACGCAGTATTTT. V is TRBV28 and J is TRBJ2-3; possible D gene TRBD1, 6 bases. With 3 bases removed from V and 2 bases from J, the gap between germline ends came to 9 bases. CDR1 is MDHEN, CDR2 SYDVKM, per germline. The CDR3 runs 14 residues.

This clone was seen a single time. The V call is TRBV5-1, the J call TRBJ2-2, with TRBD2 identical over 10 bases. There are 17 residues in the CDR3. CDR1 is SGHRS and CDR2 is YFSETQ in the germline V gene. With 3 bases clipped from V and 7 bases from J, the junction kept 12 bases outside the gene matches. CDR3 in DNA: TGCGCCAGCAGCTGGCCTAGCGGGGGTGCCCGCAGCGGGGAGCTGTTTTTT. Its translation is CASSWPSGGARSGELFF.

In DNA form, the CDR3 reads TGTGCCAGCACGCCCGGGACAGGGATGACCCTAAACGAGCAGTACTTC. Its translation is CASTPGTGMTLNEQYF. The chain combines TRBV27 with TRBJ2-7, with 9 positions matching TRBD1. CDR1 and CDR2 (germline): MNHEY, SMNVEV (reference sequence). The CDR3 is made up of 16 amino acids. The J segment lost 5 bases and the V segment lost 7 bases, leaving 15 bases of the junction unmatched.

This sequence joins TRBV9 and TRBJ2-5; D gene uncertain. V lost 5 bases, J lost 0 bases, and 5 bases lay in between. The germline V gene has CDR1 SGDLS and CDR2 YYNGEE. This CDR3 spans 12 amino acids. Written as DNA, the CDR3 is TGTGCCAGCAGTGCTAACCAAGAGACCCAGTACTTC. Protein: CASSANQETQYF.

The sample holds a few counts of this clone. V gene TRBV7-6 combines with J gene TRBJ1-1; tentatively, D is TRBD1 (6 bases). V dropped 5 bases and J dropped 1 base, with 8 bases sitting between them. The CDR3 is 13 residues long. CDR1 and CDR2 from the germline V gene are SGHVS and FNYEAQ. In nucleotides, the CDR3 is TGTGCCAGCAGCCAAGGGGGGAACACTGAAGCTTTCTTT. Translated, it gives CASSQGGNTEAFF.

The J gene is TRBJ1-2, the V gene TRBV9; D is undetermined. The CDR3 contains 15 residues. Germline assignment: CDR1 SGDLS and CDR2 YYNGEE. V was cut by 0 bases and J by 3 bases, with 12 bases left in between. CDR3 coding DNA: TGTGCCAGCAGCGTAGGGAGGGAGCCTGACTATGGCTACACCTTC. This encodes CASSVGREPDYGYTF.

The chain combines TRBV2 with TRBJ1-1; D is unclear. Germline V lookup: CDR1 SNHLY, CDR2 FYNNEI. The ends were cut back, 2 bases at V and 4 bases at J, with 8 bases in the middle. This CDR3 region has 13 residues. DNA for the CDR3: TGTGCCAGCAGTGAATCTCTTTTCACTGAAGCTTTCTTT. Its protein product is CASSESLFTEAFF. Complete variable domain (other parts from reference TRBV2 and TRBJ1-1): EPEVTQTPSHQVTQMGQEVILRCVPISNHLYFYWYRQILGQKVEFLVSFYNNEISEKSEIFDDQFSVERPDGSNFTLKIRSTKLEDSAMYFCASSESLFTEAFFGQGTRLTVV.

The chain uses TRBV27 and TRBJ2-5, with 13 bases fitting TRBD2. The ends lost 6 bases at V and 2 bases at J; junction bases unmatched: 6. There are 16 residues in the CDR3. Germline V gene data show CDR1 as MNHEY and CDR2 as SMNVEV (reference sequence). The chain's CDR3 is CASRTLAGGVQETQYF. The CDR3 coding sequence is TGTGCCAGCAGAACACTAGCGGGGGGGGTTCAAGAGACCCAGTACTTC.

This rearrangement joins TRBV27 to TRBJ2-1; unclear D gene. Trimming cost V 7 bases and J 6 bases, with 10 bases left between them. Germline V gives CDR1 MNHEY, CDR2 SMNVEV (reference sequence). This CDR3 is built from 12 residues. The CDR3 sequence: CASMARVNEQFF. CDR3 DNA: TGTGCCAGCATGGCCCGTGTCAATGAGCAGTTCTTC.

The J gene is TRBJ1-1, the V gene TRBV28; no clear D. V was shortened by 5 bases and J by 0 bases, with 13 bases between the two germline ends. The CDR3 has 15 amino acids. Germline CDR1 reads MDHEN; CDR2 reads SYDVKM. The CDR3 DNA follows: TGTGCCAGCAGTACTCGAGGGTTGATGAACACTGAAGCTTTCTTT. Its translation is CASSTRGLMNTEAFF.

The V gene is TRBV2, the J gene TRBJ2-1; 14 bases match TRBD2. Germline V CDR1 and CDR2: SNHLY, FYNNEI. With V trimmed by 6 bases and J by 0 bases, 16 bases remained unmatched. The CDR3 totals 21 residues. CDR3 sequence: CASSEPIPGLAGALSYNEQFF. The CDR3 region has the DNA TGTGCCAGCAGCGAACCGATTCCGGGACTAGCGGGGGCCCTCTCCTACAATGAGCAGTTCTTC.

The gene calls are TRBV9 and TRBJ2-7, with 9 bases that match TRBD2. The length of the CDR3 is 14 residues. Germline V gene lookup returns CDR1 SGDLS and CDR2 YYNGEE. The junction had 3 bases not matched to a gene; V was cut back by 0 bases and J by 5 bases. Written as DNA, the CDR3 is TGTGCCAGCAGCGTAGGCGGGAGGGCCCACGAGCAGTACTTC. It codes for CASSVGGRAHEQYF.

This chain joins TRBV10-3 and TRBJ2-7, with 10 nucleotides matching TRBD2. From germline, CDR1 is ENHRY and CDR2 SYGVKD. The CDR3 runs 16 residues. The ends lost 3 bases at V and 3 bases at J; junction bases unmatched: 8. Here the CDR3 DNA reads TGTGCCATCAGTGATCCTCGACTAGCGGGTAACTACGAGCAGTACTTC. It translates to CAISDPRLAGNYEQYF.

Here the CDR3 reads CAIRTSGSRNEQFF. The CDR3 nucleotides read TGTGCCATCCGGACTAGCGGGAGTAGGAATGAGCAGTTCTTC. The chain links TRBV27 to TRBJ2-1; 13 bases match TRBD2. The CDR3 is 14 residues long. The germline V gene encodes CDR1 MNHEY and CDR2 SMNVEV (reference sequence). The V gene end was trimmed by 10 bases and the J gene end by 7 bases; junction bases not matched to a gene: 7.

The chain carries TRBV5-1 and TRBJ1-5, with D possibly being TRBD1 (5 bases). Germline CDR1 reads SGHRS; CDR2 reads YFSETQ. Trimming pared 2 bases from V and 7 bases from J, leaving 34 bases between. CDR3 size: 21 residues. The CDR3 coding sequence is TGCGCCAGCAGCTTTAAGGGTCGGGACGGGGGTTCGAGGGGCATGGGACAGCCCCAGCATTTT. It yields the protein CASSFKGRDGGSRGMGQPQHF.

The V gene is TRBV30, the J gene TRBJ1-6, with 8 nucleotides matching TRBD1. The J segment lost 7 bases and the V segment lost 3 bases, leaving 11 bases of the junction unmatched. CDR3 length: 16 amino acids. Germline CDR1 and CDR2: GTSNPN and SVGIG (reference sequence). CDR3 bases: TGTGCCTGGAGGATCGCTCGGGACAGGTTAAATTCACCCCTCCACTTT. As protein: CAWRIARDRLNSPLHF.

The V gene is TRBV10-3, the J gene TRBJ1-1; 7 positions agree with TRBD1. CDR3 length: 15 residues. CDR1 is ENHRY and CDR2 is SYGVKD in the germline V gene. J was trimmed by 2 bases and V by 2 bases; bases with no gene match: 5. The chain's CDR3 is CAISEEGTVNTEAFF. The CDR3 region has the DNA TGTGCCATCAGTGAGGAGGGGACAGTAAACACTGAAGCTTTCTTT.

V is TRBV7-2 and J is TRBJ2-3; 9 bases align to TRBD1. V trimming: 2 bases; J trimming: 2 bases; junction bases outside the gene matches: 2. This CDR3 has 15 amino acids. Germline V CDR1 and CDR2: SGHTA, FQGNSA. The CDR3 loop is CASSLNRGPTDTQYF. In DNA form, the CDR3 reads TGTGCCAGCAGCTTAAACAGGGGGCCCACAGATACGCAGTATTTT.

The chain links TRBV28 to TRBJ1-2, with no clear D. Germline V gene data show CDR1 as MDHEN and CDR2 as SYDVKM. The CDR3 sequence is 13 residues long. Trimming removed 5 bases at V and 4 bases at J, with 11 bases between. In nucleotides, the CDR3 is TGTGCCAGCAGTCTAAAAGCCTCCTATGGCTACACCTTC. Its protein is CASSLKASYGYTF.

The chain joins TRBV7-8 to TRBJ2-5; D gene uncertain. The V gene lost 1 base and the J gene lost 1 base, with 10 bases spanning the gap. Germline CDR1 reads SGHVS; CDR2 reads FQNEAQ. This CDR3 spans 15 amino acids. The CDR3 protein is CASSLEASPQETQYF. The CDR3 bases are TGTGCCAGCAGCTTAGAGGCTAGTCCCCAAGAGACCCAGTACTTC.

This chain joins TRBV9 and TRBJ2-2; D perhaps matches TRBD2 (6 bases). CDR1 is SGDLS and CDR2 is YYNGEE in the germline V gene. Trimming pared 0 bases from V and 0 bases from J, leaving 18 bases between. The CDR3 loop spans 19 amino acids. CDR3 DNA: TGTGCCAGCAGCGTAGAGAAATGGGGACTGACCTCGAACACCGGGGAGCTGTTTTTT. Translation gives CASSVEKWGLTSNTGELFF.

The gene calls are TRBV2 and TRBJ2-7, with D perhaps matching TRBD1 (6 bases). V lost 4 bases, J lost 1 base, and 11 bases lay in between. The CDR3 length is 14 residues. CDR1 and CDR2 (germline): SNHLY, FYNNEI. CDR3 loop: CASSGNRESYEQYF. CDR3 nucleotides: TGTGCCAGCAGTGGAAACAGGGAATCCTACGAGCAGTACTTC.

The chain carries TRBV5-1 and TRBJ2-1; 11 bases fit TRBD1. The CDR3 is 22 residues long. The germline V gene has CDR1 SGHRS and CDR2 YFSETQ. The V gene end was trimmed by 0 bases and the J gene end by 4 bases; junction bases not matched to a gene: 21. Here the CDR3 reads CASSLGRIRTGGGGPFYNEQFF. The CDR3 DNA follows: TGCGCCAGCAGCTTGGGGCGCATTAGGACAGGGGGCGGGGGGCCTTTTTACAATGAGCAGTTCTTC.